This T cell receptor beta chain is drawn from a study of patients and donors after allogeneic stem cell transplantation. TCRdb passed the RT-PCR reads through MiXCR, listing each CDR3 protein once. The data contain 900,000 to 1,000,000 distinct CDR3 sequences, about a sixth of them singletons. With 4 bases removed from V and 1 base from J, the gap between germline ends came to 9 bases. The CDR3 runs 13 residues. Looked up from germline, CDR1 is SGHRS and CDR2 is YFSETQ. The V call is TRBV5-1, the J call TRBJ2-7; possibly TRBD1 for D (5 bases). The source material was blood, either unsorted or a sorted T cell fraction (not recorded which). The source of this sequence is a human donor who was either an allogeneic HSCT recipient or a stem cell or donor lymphocyte infusion donor (not recorded which). It is not recorded whose cells these are; they may come from a transplant donor. CDR3 DNA: TGCGCCAGCAGCCAACAGGAGTCCTACGAGCAGTACTTC. Residues: CASSQQESYEQYF.